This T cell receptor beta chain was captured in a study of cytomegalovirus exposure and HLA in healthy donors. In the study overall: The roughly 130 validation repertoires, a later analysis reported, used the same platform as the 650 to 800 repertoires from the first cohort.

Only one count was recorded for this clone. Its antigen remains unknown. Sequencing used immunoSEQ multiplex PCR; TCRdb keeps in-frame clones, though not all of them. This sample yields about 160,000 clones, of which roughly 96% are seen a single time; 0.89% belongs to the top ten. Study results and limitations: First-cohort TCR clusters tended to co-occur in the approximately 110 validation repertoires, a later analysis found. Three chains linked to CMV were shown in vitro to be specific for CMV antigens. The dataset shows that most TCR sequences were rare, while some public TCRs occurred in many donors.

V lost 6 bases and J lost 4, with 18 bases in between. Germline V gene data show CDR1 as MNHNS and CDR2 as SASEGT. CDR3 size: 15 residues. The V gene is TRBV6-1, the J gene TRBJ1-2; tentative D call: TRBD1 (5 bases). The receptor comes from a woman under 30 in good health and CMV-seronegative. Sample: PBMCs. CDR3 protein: CASSPGVGAGYGYTF. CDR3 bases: TGTGCCAGCAGCCCGGGGGTAGGGGCTGGCTATGGCTACACCTTC.